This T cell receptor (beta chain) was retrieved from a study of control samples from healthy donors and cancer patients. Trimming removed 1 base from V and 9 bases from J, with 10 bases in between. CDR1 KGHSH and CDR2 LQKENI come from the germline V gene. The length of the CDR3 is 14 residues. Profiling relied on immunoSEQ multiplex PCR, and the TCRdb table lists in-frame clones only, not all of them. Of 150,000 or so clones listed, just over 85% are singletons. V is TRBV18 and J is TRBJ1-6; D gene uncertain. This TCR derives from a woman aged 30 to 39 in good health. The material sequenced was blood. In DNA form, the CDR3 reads TGTGCCAGCTCACCACAACCGAACGTTTCACCCCTCCACTTT. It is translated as CASSPQPNVSPLHF.